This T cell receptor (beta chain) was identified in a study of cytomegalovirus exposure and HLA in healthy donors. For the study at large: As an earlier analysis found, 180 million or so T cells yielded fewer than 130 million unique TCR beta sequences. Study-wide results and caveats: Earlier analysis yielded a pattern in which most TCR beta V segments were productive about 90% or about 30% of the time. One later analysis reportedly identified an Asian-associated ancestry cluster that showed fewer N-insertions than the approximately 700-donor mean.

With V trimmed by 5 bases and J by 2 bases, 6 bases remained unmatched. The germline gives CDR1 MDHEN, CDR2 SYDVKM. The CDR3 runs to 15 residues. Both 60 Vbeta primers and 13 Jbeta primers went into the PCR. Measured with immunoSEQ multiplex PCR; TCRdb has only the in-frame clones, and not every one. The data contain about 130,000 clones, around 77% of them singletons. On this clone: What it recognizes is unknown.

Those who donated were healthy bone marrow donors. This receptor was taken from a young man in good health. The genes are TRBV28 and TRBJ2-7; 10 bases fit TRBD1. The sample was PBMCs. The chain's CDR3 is CASSPSGTGAYEQYF. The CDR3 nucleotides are TGTGCCAGCAGTCCTTCCGGGACAGGGGCCTACGAGCAGTACTTC.